What follows are 26 T cell receptor beta chains derived from one specimen sequenced in a study of STAT5B mutations in CD4+ large granular lymphocyte leukemia. Only in-frame clones appear in the TCRdb table, and some are missing; sequencing was by immunoSEQ multiplex PCR. Of 45,000 to 50,000 clones detected, more than 65% appear once; the ten largest clones hold about 0.33%. The sequenced material came from CD4+ T cells from blood buffy coats. The receptor set was obtained from a human donor in good health.

The V gene is TRBV28, the J gene TRBJ1-2, with D unclear. Germline V gene data show CDR1 as MDHEN and CDR2 as SYDVKM. The CDR3 totals 14 residues. V was pared by 6 bases and J by 8 bases, with 19 bases between. The CDR3 spells CASRPGGLMGGYTF. CDR3 nucleotide sequence: TGTGCCAGCAGACCAGGTGGGCTGATGGGAGGCTACACCTTC.

V is TRBV11-1 and J is TRBJ1-1; D unresolved. Germline loops: CDR1 SGHAT, CDR2 FQDESV (reference sequence). Trimming stripped 5 bases from V and 1 base from J, with 8 bases between. The CDR3 is made up of 13 amino acids. For the CDR3, the DNA is TGTGCCAGCAGCCAACAGCGGAACACTGAAGCTTTCTTT. Protein product: CASSQQRNTEAFF.

The chain employs TRBV29-1 and TRBJ1-1, with D perhaps matching TRBD1 (6 bases). Trimming took 7 bases from V and 0 from J, leaving 9 bases between them. The CDR3 is made up of 12 amino acids. Germline values: CDR1 SQVTM, CDR2 ANQGSEA. In nucleotides, the CDR3 is TGCAGCGCTGGACAGATGAACACTGAAGCTTTCTTT. The encoded protein is CSAGQMNTEAFF.

The chain uses TRBV21-1 and TRBJ2-7; the listed D gene, TRBD2, was not tested against the DNA. TRBV21-1 is a listed pseudogene. The CDR3 has 15 amino acids. This CDR3 reads CASSKGGGFLYEQYF. The DNA of the CDR3 is TGTGCCAGCAGCAAAGGGGGGGGGTTCCTCTACGAGCAGTACTTC.

The gene calls are TRBV13 and TRBJ2-1; 7 bases fit TRBD2. V shed 3 bases, J shed 7 bases, and the junction held 6 bases outside the gene matches. The CDR3 runs to 14 residues. The germline V gene has CDR1 PRHDT and CDR2 FYEKMQ (reference sequence). The CDR3 DNA follows: TGTGCCAGCAGCTTGCGGGAGATCCGAAATGAGCAGTTCTTC. Translation: CASSLREIRNEQFF. Supplemented by reference TRBV13 and TRBJ2-1, the full variable domain reads AAGVIQSPRHLIKEKRETATLKCYPIPRHDTVYWYQQGPGQDPQFLISFYEKMQSDKGSIPDRFSAQQFSDYHSELNMSSLELGDSALYFCASSLREIRNEQFFGPGTRLTVL.

J is TRBJ2-6 and V is TRBV7-3; D ambiguous. Trimming shortened V by 5 bases and J by 0 bases, and 8 bases separated the two germline ends. Germline loops: CDR1 SGHTA, CDR2 FQGTGA. This CDR3 region has 15 residues. The CDR3 DNA reads TGTGCCAGCAGCCCCCCCAGCTCTGGGGCCAACGTCCTGACTTTC. This encodes CASSPPSSGANVLTF.

This rearrangement joins TRBV7-6 to TRBJ2-6; D remains ambiguous. This CDR3 is 15 amino acids long. Trimming pared 5 bases from V and 3 bases from J, leaving 11 bases between. Germline CDR1 and CDR2: SGHVS and FNYEAQ. CDR3: CASSPGSGGANVLTF. The CDR3 nucleotides are TGTGCCAGCAGCCCAGGAAGTGGTGGGGCCAACGTCCTGACTTTC.

This clone was observed a handful of times. The chain is built from TRBV19 and TRBJ1-2, with 7 nucleotides matching TRBD1. Germline CDR1 is LNHDA and CDR2 is SQIVND (reference sequence). CDR3 length: 15 amino acids. V dropped 6 bases and J dropped 1; count of bases not matched to a gene: 8. The chain's CDR3 is CASSIEGQNNYGYTF. The CDR3 DNA is TGTGCCAGTAGCATTGAGGGACAGAATAACTATGGCTACACCTTC.

The chain has TRBV9 and TRBJ2-1; the D gene is possibly TRBD2 (5 bases). V dropped 1 base and J dropped 3 bases, with 14 bases sitting between them. The CDR3 spans 16 residues. Germline values: CDR1 SGDLS, CDR2 YYNGEE. The CDR3 reads CASSVFSVGVYNEQFF. CDR3 sequence (DNA): TGTGCCAGCAGCGTATTCAGCGTCGGGGTCTACAATGAGCAGTTCTTC.

Here the CDR3 reads CASSIGYEQYF. The CDR3 DNA reads TGTGCCAGTAGTATAGGATACGAGCAGTACTTC. J is TRBJ2-7 and V is TRBV19, with unresolved D. Trimming took 1 base from V and 4 from J, leaving 2 bases between them. Germline CDR1 reads LNHDA; CDR2 reads SQIVND (reference sequence). CDR3 length: 11 amino acids.

This clone was detected a few times. The genes are TRBV5-1 and TRBJ2-7; D may be TRBD1 (5 bases). CDR3 length equals 15 residues. Germline assignment: CDR1 SGHRS and CDR2 YFSETQ. The ends were cut back, 0 bases at V and 3 bases at J, with 13 bases in the middle. CDR3 nucleotides: TGCGCCAGCAGCTTGGGCGGCGGCAGGGACTACGAGCAGTACTTC. Amino acid sequence: CASSLGGGRDYEQYF.

The CDR3, as DNA: TGTGCCAGCAGCTTATGGGGATCTGAAGCTTTCTTT. It is translated as CASSLWGSEAFF. The chain recombines TRBV7-2 with TRBJ1-1; D gene uncertain. V was cut by 2 bases and J by 6 bases, with 7 bases left in between. CDR3 size: 12 residues. CDR1 and CDR2 (germline): SGHTA, FQGNSA.

The chain employs TRBV9 and TRBJ1-4, with 8 bases matching TRBD1. The V segment lost 2 bases and the J segment 5 bases; nucleotides outside the gene matches: 8. Germline V gene lookup returns CDR1 SGDLS and CDR2 YYNGEE. The CDR3 has 16 amino acids. The CDR3 bases are TGTGCCAGCAGCGTCGCCGGGACAGGCGTCAATGAAAAACTGTTTTTT. Translated: CASSVAGTGVNEKLFF. Complete variable domain (other parts from reference TRBV9 and TRBJ1-4): DSGVTQTPKHLITATGQRVTLRCSPRSGDLSVYWYQQSLDQGLQFLIQYYNGEERAKGNILERFSAQQFPDLHSELNLSSLELGDSALYFCASSVAGTGVNEKLFFGSGTQLSVL.

The CDR3 sequence is CASSEVTDIQYF. The CDR3 nucleotides read TGTGCCAGCAGTGAAGTAACGGACATTCAGTACTTC. This chain joins TRBV6-1 and TRBJ2-4; no definite D call. CDR3 length equals 12 residues. V lost 1 base and J lost 8, with 6 bases in between. Germline CDR1 and CDR2: MNHNS and SASEGT.

This chain uses TRBV30 with TRBJ2-2, with 13 positions matching TRBD2. Germline CDR1 is GTSNPN and CDR2 is SVGIG (reference sequence). The ends lost 2 bases at V and 6 bases at J; junction bases unmatched: 15. This CDR3 is 19 amino acids long. The CDR3 region is CAWSRNSGLAGRQSGELFF. CDR3 coding DNA: TGTGCCTGGAGTAGAAACTCGGGACTAGCGGGACGTCAATCCGGGGAGCTGTTTTTT.

This chain connects TRBV7-6 to TRBJ2-7, with 8 bases that match TRBD1. The V gene end was trimmed by 4 bases and the J gene end by 3 bases; junction bases not matched to a gene: 11. Germline CDR1 and CDR2: SGHVS and FNYEAQ. The CDR3 extends over 16 amino acids. For the CDR3, the DNA is TGTGCCAGCAGCTCACCTGCCCGGGACAGGAACTACGAGCAGTACTTC. Encoded protein: CASSSPARDRNYEQYF.

This chain joins TRBV7-9 and TRBJ1-3, with unresolved D. The CDR3 is 13 amino acids. Trimming took 5 bases from V and 4 from J, leaving 9 bases between them. Germline V gives CDR1 SEHNR, CDR2 FQNEAQ (reference sequence). Here the CDR3 DNA reads TGTGCCAGCAGCGATCGAAGGGGAAACACCATATATTTT. Translated: CASSDRRGNTIYF.

The DNA of the CDR3 is TGCACCACGGGCCGGGATCAGCCCCAGCATTTT. Its protein is CTTGRDQPQHF. This chain uses TRBV1 with TRBJ1-5. TRBV1 is labeled a pseudogene. The CDR3 has 11 amino acids.

The chain is built from TRBV7-9 and TRBJ2-5; 8 bases align to TRBD2. V dropped 5 bases and J dropped 2; count of bases not matched to a gene: 4. The germline V gene has CDR1 SEHNR and CDR2 FQNEAQ (reference sequence). The CDR3 contains 14 residues. CDR3 amino acids: CASSLGLAQETQYF. CDR3 DNA: TGTGCCAGCAGCCTAGGACTAGCTCAAGAGACCCAGTACTTC.

The chain carries TRBV7-2 and TRBJ2-5; D is perhaps TRBD1 (7 bases). V lost 5 bases, J lost 5 bases, and 18 bases lay in between. Germline loops: CDR1 SGHTA, CDR2 FQGNSA. The CDR3 is 15 amino acids. The chain's CDR3 is CASSHSPGGIETQYF. The CDR3 nucleotides read TGTGCCAGCAGCCATTCTCCAGGGGGGATCGAGACCCAGTACTTC.

The genes are TRBV5-4 and TRBJ2-3; 9 bases are a match to TRBD2. CDR1 and CDR2 from the germline V gene are SGHNT and YYREEE (reference sequence). Trimming removed 0 bases from V and 1 base from J; junction bases left unmatched: 6. The CDR3 loop spans 17 amino acids. The CDR3 bases are TGTGCCAGCAGCTTGGTTAGGGGCGGGGGGGGCACAGATACGCAGTATTTT. Translation: CASSLVRGGGGTDTQYF. Looking up the rest from reference TRBV5-4 and TRBJ2-3 gives the full variable domain: ETGVTQSPTHLIKTRGQQVTLRCSSQSGHNTVSWYQQALGQGPQFIFQYYREEENGRGNFPPRFSGLQFPNYSSELNVNALELDDSALYLCASSLVRGGGGTDTQYFGPGTRLTVL.

The rearrangement joins TRBV19 to TRBJ1-1, with no clear D. Germline V gene lookup returns CDR1 LNHDA and CDR2 SQIVND (reference sequence). The CDR3 spans 15 residues. Trimming removed 7 bases at V and 6 bases at J, with 21 bases between. CDR3 protein: CASTWLAVGMAEAFF. For the CDR3, the DNA is TGTGCCAGTACATGGTTAGCCGTGGGTATGGCTGAAGCTTTCTTT.

This chain uses TRBV7-2 with TRBJ2-3; TRBD2 matches 10 bases. Germline assignment: CDR1 SGHTA and CDR2 FQGNSA. V was pared by 3 bases and J by 6 bases, with 15 bases of the junction left unmatched. The CDR3 is 18 amino acids. CDR3: CASSLGRTSGVKSDTQYF. CDR3 DNA: TGTGCCAGCAGCTTGGGCCGGACTAGCGGCGTAAAAAGTGATACGCAGTATTTT.

The chain recombines TRBV9 with TRBJ2-5, with D hard to call. Germline CDR1 SGDLS, CDR2 YYNGEE. Trimming pared 0 bases from V and 5 bases from J, leaving 5 bases between. CDR3 size: 12 residues. For the CDR3, the DNA is TGTGCCAGCAGCGTAGACGGGGAGACCCAGTACTTC. This codes for CASSVDGETQYF.

The chain has TRBV7-2 and TRBJ1-3, with D possibly matching TRBD1 (5 bases). Between the trimmed V and J ends, which lost 6 bases and 4 bases, there was a span of 13 bases. Germline assignment: CDR1 SGHTA and CDR2 FQGNSA. This CDR3 has 14 residues. The CDR3 sequence: CASSPDISGNTIYF. CDR3 coding DNA: TGTGCCAGCAGTCCGGACATCTCCGGAAACACCATATATTTT.

V and J are TRBV28 and TRBJ1-1; 8 bases align to TRBD1. The ends lost 5 bases at V and 10 bases at J; junction bases unmatched: 9. The length of the CDR3 is 13 residues. Per the germline V gene, CDR1 is MDHEN and CDR2 is SYDVKM. The CDR3 sequence is CASSTQSGTGAFF. The CDR3 DNA is TGTGCCAGCAGTACCCAGTCGGGGACAGGAGCTTTCTTT.